These T cell receptor beta chains were read from a single sample in a study of T cell clones after liver transplantation. Sequencing was performed with immunoSEQ multiplex PCR; in TCRdb, only in-frame clones are kept and a portion is missing. The sample gives 12,000 to 15,000 clones, about four fifths of which show up once; approximately 28% is in the top ten. This sample comprised CD8+ T cells from blood, obtained approximately 4 years after liver transplant. These receptors were taken from a human patient who received a liver transplant. T cells may partly derive from the graft donor. Each CDR3 is given with its conserved first and last residue. A D gene is named only where the DNA matches it firmly. A clone size is listed for some rows: how often the clone was seen (once, few, many), or a class if it is expanded.

>TRBJ1-1|TRBV27|-|-
CASSLSGNMNTEAFF
TGTGCCAGCAGTTTAAGTGGGAACATGAACACTGAAGCTTTCTTT
>TRBJ2-1|TRBV2|-|-
CASSESSVWQFF
TGTGCCAGCAGTGAATCCTCGGTTTGGCAGTTCTTC
>TRBJ1-2|TRBV29-1|once|TRBD1
CSVLQGAYGYTF
TGCAGCGTCTTACAGGGGGCATATGGCTACACCTTC
>TRBJ2-7|TRBV27|medium-sized|-
CASRLQGHSSYEQYF
TGTGCCAGCAGACTACAGGGTCATAGCTCCTACGAGCAGTACTTC
>TRBJ2-1|TRBV7-9|few|-
CASSLVVGEGEQFF
TGTGCCAGCAGCTTAGTAGTAGGCGAGGGTGAGCAGTTCTTC
>TRBJ2-1|TRBV2|-|TRBD2
CAKREGAEQFF
TGTGCCAAGCGGGAGGGGGCTGAGCAGTTCTTC
>TRBJ2-5|TRBV4-3|-|-
CASSQDRGFQETQYF
TGCGCCAGCAGCCAAGATAGGGGGTTCCAAGAGACCCAGTACTTC
>TRBJ1-1|TRBV4-1|-|TRBD1
CASSQSTGTVRGAFF
TGCGCCAGCAGCCAGTCCACCGGGACAGTGAGGGGGGCTTTCTTT
>TRBJ2-2|TRBV4-2|-|TRBD2
CASSSSGTNTGELFF
TGTGCCAGCAGCTCTAGCGGGACGAACACCGGGGAGCTGTTTTTT
>TRBJ1-2|TRBV29-1|-|TRBD1
CSVDLSGGAGYGYTF
TGCAGCGTTGACCTATCAGGGGGCGCTGGCTATGGCTACACCTTC
>TRBJ1-4|TRBV6-5|-|-
CASKSGGANEKLFF
TGTGCCAGTAAATCGGGGGGAGCTAATGAAAAACTGTTTTTT
>TRBJ1-3|TRBV5-4|-|-
CASSFSSGNTIYF
TGTGCCAGCAGCTTCTCCTCTGGAAACACCATATATTTT
>TRBJ2-3|TRBV4-1|-|TRBD1
CASSQDGTGGTDTQYF
TGCGCCAGCAGCCAAGATGGGACAGGGGGGACAGATACGCAGTATTTT
>TRBJ1-1|TRBV7-3|once|-
CASSLTGTGATEAFF
TGTGCCAGCAGCTTAACGGGTACGGGGGCTACTGAAGCTTTCTTT
>TRBJ2-7|TRBV5-1|-|-
CASSFGRGAYEQYF
TGCGCCAGCAGCTTCGGACGGGGCGCCTACGAGCAGTACTTC
>TRBJ1-3|TRBV7-2|-|TRBD1
CASSPTGTGPSGNTIYF
TGTGCCAGCAGCCCCACCGGGACAGGACCCTCTGGAAACACCATATATTTT
>TRBJ2-1|TRBV9|-|-
CASSAEPGLRSLSGFF
TGTGCCAGCAGCGCGGAACCGGGACTCCGGAGCTTGAGTGGGTTCTTC
>TRBJ2-5|TRBV29-1|-|-
CSVPQGTGETQYF
TGCAGCGTGCCCCAGGGAACGGGAGAGACCCAGTACTTC
>TRBJ2-7|TRBV29-1|-|-
CSVEDLSQQGHEQYF
TGCAGCGTTGAAGATCTTTCACAACAGGGCCACGAGCAGTACTTC
>TRBJ1-4|TRBV6-7|-|-
CASRYSTNEKLFF
TGTGCCAGCAGATATTCAACTAATGAAAAACTGTTTTTT
>TRBJ1-2|TRBV7-8|-|-
CASSPTDGHTAYGYTF
TGTGCCAGCAGCCCTACGGACGGGCACACTGCCTATGGCTACACCTTC
>TRBJ2-5|TRBV4-1|-|-
CASSQGGGETQYF
TGCGCCAGCAGCCAAGGAGGTGGAGAGACCCAGTACTTC
>TRBJ2-3|TRBV11-2|-|-
CASSHSEVLSSTDTQYF
TGTGCCAGCAGTCATAGCGAGGTGCTTTCTAGCACAGATACGCAGTATTTT
>TRBJ2-1|TRBV4-2|-|-
CASSLDKYNEQFF
TGTGCCAGCAGCTTGGACAAGTACAATGAGCAGTTCTTC
>TRBJ2-7|TRBV5-1|few|-
CASSLSQGYEQYF
TGCGCCAGCAGCTTGAGTCAGGGCTACGAGCAGTACTTC
>TRBJ2-7|TRBV27|-|-
CASGWEQQYF
TGTGCCAGCGGGTGGGAACAGCAGTACTTC
>TRBJ1-3|TRBV7-8|-|TRBD1
CASSLQGAGSGNTIYF
TGTGCCAGCAGCTTGCAGGGGGCAGGGTCTGGAAACACCATATATTTT
>TRBJ2-7|TRBV10-3|few|TRBD1
CAISHPGTDYEQYF
TGTGCCATCAGTCACCCCGGGACAGACTACGAGCAGTACTTC